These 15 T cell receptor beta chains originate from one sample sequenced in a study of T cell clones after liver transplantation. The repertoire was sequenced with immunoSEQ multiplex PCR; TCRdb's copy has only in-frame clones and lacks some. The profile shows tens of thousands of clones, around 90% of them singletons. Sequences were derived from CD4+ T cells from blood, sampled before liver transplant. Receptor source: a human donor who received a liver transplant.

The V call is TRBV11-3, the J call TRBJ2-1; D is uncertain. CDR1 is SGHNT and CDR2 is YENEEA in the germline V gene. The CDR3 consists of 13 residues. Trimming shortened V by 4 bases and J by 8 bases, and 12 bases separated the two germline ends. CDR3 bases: TGTGCCAGCAGCTCGGCTGGGGTCCATGAGCAGTTCTTC. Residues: CASSSAGVHEQFF.

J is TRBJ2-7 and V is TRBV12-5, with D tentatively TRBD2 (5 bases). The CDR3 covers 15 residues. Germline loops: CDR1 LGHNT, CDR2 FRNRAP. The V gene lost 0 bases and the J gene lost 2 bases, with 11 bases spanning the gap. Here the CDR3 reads CASGLVFGSAYEQYF. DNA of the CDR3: TGTGCTAGTGGTTTGGTATTTGGGAGCGCCTACGAGCAGTACTTC. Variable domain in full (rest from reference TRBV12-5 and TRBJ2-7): DARVTQTPRHKVTEMGQEVTMRCQPILGHNTVFWYRQTMMQGLELLAYFRNRAPLDDSGMPKDRFSAEMPDATLATLKIQPSEPRDSAVYFCASGLVFGSAYEQYFGPGTRLTVT.

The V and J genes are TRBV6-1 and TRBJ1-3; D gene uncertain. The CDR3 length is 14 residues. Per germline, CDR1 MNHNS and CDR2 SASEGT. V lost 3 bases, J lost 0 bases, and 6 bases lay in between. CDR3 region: CASSDRISGNTIYF. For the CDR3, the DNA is TGTGCCAGCAGTGACAGGATCTCTGGAAACACCATATATTTT.

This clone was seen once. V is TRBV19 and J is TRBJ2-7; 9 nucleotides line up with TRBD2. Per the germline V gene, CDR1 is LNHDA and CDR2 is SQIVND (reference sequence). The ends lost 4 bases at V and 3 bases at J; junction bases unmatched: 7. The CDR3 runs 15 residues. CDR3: CASSTLGTSLYEQYF. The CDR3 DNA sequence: TGTGCCAGTAGTACCTTGGGGACTAGCCTCTACGAGCAGTACTTC.

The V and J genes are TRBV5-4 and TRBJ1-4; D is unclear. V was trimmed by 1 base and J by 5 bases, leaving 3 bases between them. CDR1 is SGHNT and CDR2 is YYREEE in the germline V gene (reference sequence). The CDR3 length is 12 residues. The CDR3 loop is CASSLRNEKLFF. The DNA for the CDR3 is TGTGCCAGCAGCTTGAGGAATGAAAAACTGTTTTTT.

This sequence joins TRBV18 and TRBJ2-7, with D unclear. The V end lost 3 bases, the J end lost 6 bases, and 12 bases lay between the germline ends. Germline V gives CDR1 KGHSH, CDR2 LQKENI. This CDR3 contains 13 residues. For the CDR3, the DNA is TGTGCCAGCTCACCCGATGACCCTTTCGAGCAGTACTTC. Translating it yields CASSPDDPFEQYF.

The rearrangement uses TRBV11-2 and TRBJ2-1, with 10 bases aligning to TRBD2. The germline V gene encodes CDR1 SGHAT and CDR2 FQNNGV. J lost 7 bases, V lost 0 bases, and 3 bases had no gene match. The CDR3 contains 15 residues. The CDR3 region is CASSLETSGKNEQFF. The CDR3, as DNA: TGTGCCAGCAGCTTAGAAACTAGCGGGAAAAATGAGCAGTTCTTC.

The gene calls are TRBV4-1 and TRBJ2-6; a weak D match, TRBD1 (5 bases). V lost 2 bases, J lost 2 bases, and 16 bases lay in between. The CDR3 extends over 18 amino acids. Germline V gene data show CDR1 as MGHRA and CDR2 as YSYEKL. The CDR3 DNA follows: TGCGCCAGCAGCCAAATCCGAAACAGGTTTACTGGGGCCAACGTCCTGACTTTC. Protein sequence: CASSQIRNRFTGANVLTF.

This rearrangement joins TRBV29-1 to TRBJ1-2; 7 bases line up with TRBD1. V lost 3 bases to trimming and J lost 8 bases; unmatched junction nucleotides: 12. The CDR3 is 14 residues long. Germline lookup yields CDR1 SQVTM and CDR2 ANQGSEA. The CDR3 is CSVETTGDHQGYTF. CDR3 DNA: TGCAGCGTTGAGACAACAGGGGATCATCAGGGCTACACCTTC. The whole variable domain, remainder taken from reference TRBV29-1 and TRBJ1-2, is SAVISQKPSRDICQRGTSLTIQCQVDSQVTMMFWYRQQPGQSLTLIATANQGSEATYESGFVIDKFPISRPNLTFSTLTVSNMSPEDSSIYLCSVETTGDHQGYTFGSGTRLTVV.

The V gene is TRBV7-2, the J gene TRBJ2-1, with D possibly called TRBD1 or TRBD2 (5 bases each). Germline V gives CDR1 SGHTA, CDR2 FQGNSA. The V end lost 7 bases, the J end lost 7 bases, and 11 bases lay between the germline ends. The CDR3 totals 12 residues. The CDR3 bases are TGTGCCAGCACCATGTGGGGGAATGAGCAGTTCTTC. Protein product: CASTMWGNEQFF.

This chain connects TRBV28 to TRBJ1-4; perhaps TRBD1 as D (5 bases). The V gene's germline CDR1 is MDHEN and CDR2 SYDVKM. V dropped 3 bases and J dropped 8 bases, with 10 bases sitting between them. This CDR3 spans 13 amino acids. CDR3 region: CASSFPGGEKLFF. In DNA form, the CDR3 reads TGTGCCAGCAGTTTTCCTGGGGGGGAAAAACTGTTTTTT. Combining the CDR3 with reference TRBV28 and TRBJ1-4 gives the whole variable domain DVKVTQSSRYLVKRTGEKVFLECVQDMDHENMFWYRQDPGLGLRLIYFSYDVKMKEKGDIPEGYSVSREKKERFSLILESASTNQTSMYLCASSFPGGEKLFFGSGTQLSVL.

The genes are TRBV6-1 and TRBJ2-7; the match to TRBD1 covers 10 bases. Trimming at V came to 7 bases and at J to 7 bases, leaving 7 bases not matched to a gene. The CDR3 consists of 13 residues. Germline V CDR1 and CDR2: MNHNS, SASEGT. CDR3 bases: TGTGCCAGCACCGCGGGACAGGGGATAGAGCAGTACTTC. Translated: CASTAGQGIEQYF.

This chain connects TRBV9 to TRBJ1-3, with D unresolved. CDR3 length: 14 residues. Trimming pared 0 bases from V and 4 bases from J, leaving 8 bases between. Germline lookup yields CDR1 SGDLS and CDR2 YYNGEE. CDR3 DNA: TGTGCCAGCAGCGTAGACACACGGGGAAACACCATATATTTT. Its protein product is CASSVDTRGNTIYF.

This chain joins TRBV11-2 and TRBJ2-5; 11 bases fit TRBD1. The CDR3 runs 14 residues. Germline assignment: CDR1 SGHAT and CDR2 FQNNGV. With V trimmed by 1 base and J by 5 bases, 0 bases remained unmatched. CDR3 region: CASSLGTGGETQYF. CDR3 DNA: TGTGCCAGCAGCTTAGGGACAGGGGGCGAGACCCAGTACTTC.

The chain's CDR3 is CASSVGGSRADTQYF. CDR3 coding DNA: TGTGCCAGCAGCGTCGGGGGAAGTCGGGCAGATACGCAGTATTTT. The chain is built from TRBV2 and TRBJ2-3; possible D gene TRBD2, 6 bases. The V end lost 6 bases, the J end lost 4 bases, and 17 bases lay between the germline ends. Germline-derived CDR1 and CDR2 are SNHLY and FYNNEI. CDR3 length: 15 residues.